Each of the 26 T cell receptor beta chains below was sequenced from the same sample in a study of cytomegalovirus exposure and HLA in healthy donors (dated by TCRdb to about 2017). The library was generated by the immunoSEQ multiplex PCR assay. For the multiplex PCR, a mixture combining 60 forward primers for TCR Vbeta segments and 13 reverse primers for TCR Jbeta segments was used. Imported from immuneACCESS, the table was reduced by TCRdb to in-frame sequences with V and J called. These copies leave out some clones; in studies compared against another copy, an unresolved V gene accounts for under half, and the cause of the remainder is not known. The sample contains about 82,000 clones, 70% to 75% of them found a single time. The ten largest clonotypes hold roughly 6.1% of the sample. Sample: PBMCs. The receptor set was obtained from a woman between 50 and 59 years old in good health and CMV-seropositive.

This rearrangement joins TRBV30 to TRBJ1-2; tentatively, D is TRBD1 (5 bases). CDR3 length equals 14 residues. Germline V CDR1 and CDR2: GTSNPN, SVGIG (reference sequence). V gave up 1 base and J gave up 8 bases, with 17 bases separating them. CDR3 nucleotides: TGTGCCTGGAGTGGCTCACAAGGGGTTGGGGGCTACACCTTC. As protein: CAWSGSQGVGGYTF.

V usage is TRBV9 and J usage is TRBJ2-7; 10 bases match TRBD1. CDR1 is SGDLS, CDR2 YYNGEE, per germline. The CDR3 loop spans 15 amino acids. V lost 3 bases to trimming and J lost 4 bases; unmatched junction nucleotides: 7. The CDR3 spells CASSGTRDRGYEQYF. In DNA, the CDR3 is TGTGCCAGCAGCGGGACCCGGGACAGGGGTTACGAGCAGTACTTC. The full variable domain, with the rest looked up from reference TRBV9 and TRBJ2-7, is DSGVTQTPKHLITATGQRVTLRCSPRSGDLSVYWYQQSLDQGLQFLIQYYNGEERAKGNILERFSAQQFPDLHSELNLSSLELGDSALYFCASSGTRDRGYEQYFGPGTRLTVT.

V gene TRBV19 combines with J gene TRBJ1-5; TRBD1 is a possible D gene (5 bases). There are 17 residues in the CDR3. The germline V gene has CDR1 LNHDA and CDR2 SQIVND (reference sequence). The germline V and J ends were trimmed by 3 bases and 3 bases, with 18 bases remaining between them. The CDR3, as DNA: TGTGCCAGTAGTATTTTCGGACATAGGGATAACAATCAGCCCCAGCATTTT. Translating gives CASSIFGHRDNNQPQHF. The whole variable domain, filled in from reference TRBV19 and TRBJ1-5, reads DGGITQSPKYLFRKEGQNVTLSCEQNLNHDAMYWYRQDPGQGLRLIYYSQIVNDFQKGDIAEGYSVSREKKESFPLTVTSAQKNPTAFYLCASSIFGHRDNNQPQHFGDGTRLSIL.

The rearrangement links TRBV4-2 to TRBJ2-1, with TRBD2 matching over 7 bases. The germline V gene has CDR1 LGHNA and CDR2 YNFKEQ. The CDR3 contains 14 residues. V lost 10 bases, J lost 1 base, and 7 bases stayed unmatched. CDR3: CATAGDGSYNEQFF. CDR3 in DNA: TGTGCCACGGCGGGAGATGGGTCCTACAATGAGCAGTTCTTC.

The chain is built from TRBV10-3 and TRBJ2-5; TRBD1 might be the D (6 bases). The V end was cut by 10 bases, the J end by 3 bases, with 15 bases between. There are 13 residues in the CDR3. Looked up from germline, CDR1 is ENHRY and CDR2 is SYGVKD. The CDR3 DNA sequence: TGTGCCACCACTCACAGGGTCGAAGAGACCCAGTACTTC. Translation: CATTHRVEETQYF.

V is TRBV30 and J is TRBJ2-1; a weak D match, TRBD2 (6 bases). Germline loops: CDR1 GTSNPN, CDR2 SVGIG (reference sequence). V was shortened by 0 bases and J by 2 bases, with 14 bases between the two germline ends. CDR3 length: 16 amino acids. This chain's CDR3 is CAWSVRVGGTYNEQFF. The CDR3 coding sequence is TGTGCCTGGAGTGTTCGTGTTGGCGGGACCTACAATGAGCAGTTCTTC.

This clone came up once. The rearrangement uses TRBV2 and TRBJ2-7; the match to TRBD1 covers 9 bases. In germline, CDR1 is SNHLY, CDR2 FYNNEI. CDR3 length equals 12 residues. The junction had 3 bases not matched to a gene; V was cut back by 7 bases and J by 5 bases. This CDR3 reads CASTQGADEQYF. In nucleotides, the CDR3 is TGTGCCAGCACACAGGGGGCGGACGAGCAGTACTTC. Using reference TRBV2 and TRBJ2-7 for the parts outside the CDR3, the full variable domain is EPEVTQTPSHQVTQMGQEVILRCVPISNHLYFYWYRQILGQKVEFLVSFYNNEISEKSEIFDDQFSVERPDGSNFTLKIRSTKLEDSAMYFCASTQGADEQYFGPGTRLTVT.

The gene calls are TRBV5-1 and TRBJ1-1; a possible D gene is TRBD1 (5 bases). Germline V CDR1 and CDR2: SGHRS, YFSETQ. V lost 4 bases and J 6 bases, leaving 10 bases between the germline ends. This CDR3 comprises 12 residues. The CDR3 is CASSQGISEAFF. DNA of the CDR3: TGCGCCAGCAGCCAGGGAATTTCTGAAGCTTTCTTT.

The chain joins TRBV6-5 to TRBJ2-1; 11 positions agree with TRBD2. Germline values: CDR1 MNHEY, CDR2 SVGAGI. V was pared by 4 bases and J by 7 bases, with 9 bases of the junction left unmatched. This CDR3 has 16 amino acids. In DNA, the CDR3 is TGTGCCAGCAGTTCCCGGACTAGCGGGTGGGGGAATGAGCAGTTCTTC. Amino acid sequence: CASSSRTSGWGNEQFF.

The rearrangement joins TRBV5-6 to TRBJ2-5; tentative D call: TRBD1 (5 bases). The closer fit of TRBJ2-7 to the DNA end suggests the J call may be wrong. The CDR3 runs to 14 residues. Germline values: CDR1 SGHDT, CDR2 YYEEEE. CDR3 DNA: TGTGCCAGCAGCTTGGACAGGTTCTCCTACGAGCAGTACTTC. Amino acids: CASSLDRFSYEQYF.

The chain employs TRBV5-6 and TRBJ2-6, with D possibly TRBD1 on 5 matching bases. V was pared by 9 bases and J by 4 bases, with 14 bases between. Germline CDR1 is SGHDT and CDR2 is YYEEEE. The CDR3 has 14 amino acids. CDR3 bases: TGTGCCACCCAGCTTGGGGCGGGGGCCAACGTCCTGACTTTC. It is translated as CATQLGAGANVLTF.

The chain employs TRBV9 and TRBJ2-1; a possible D gene is TRBD2 (6 bases). Germline V gene data show CDR1 as SGDLS and CDR2 as YYNGEE. The germline V and J ends were trimmed by 6 bases and 8 bases, with 24 bases remaining between them. The CDR3 runs 16 residues. In DNA, the CDR3 is TGTGCCAGCAACGCCCTCGGGAGTTTGTCCGTCCATGAGCAGTTCTTC. Its translation is CASNALGSLSVHEQFF.

The chain couples TRBV2 to TRBJ1-5; 11 positions match TRBD1. The trim removed 10 bases at V and 5 bases at J, leaving 7 bases unmatched. The V gene's germline CDR1 is SNHLY and CDR2 FYNNEI. The CDR3 covers 14 residues. The CDR3, as DNA: TGTGCCATTTCGGACAGGGGGCTTTATCAGCCCCAGCATTTT. It translates to CAISDRGLYQPQHF.

This clone showed up just a few times. For the CDR3, the DNA is TGTGCCAGCAGCTCGTTTACCGGAGACAGTCCTAGCACAGATACGCAGTATTTT. As protein: CASSSFTGDSPSTDTQYF. The V call is TRBV7-9, the J call TRBJ2-3; TRBD1 is a possible D gene (5 bases). The CDR3 totals 18 residues. Between the trimmed V and J ends, which lost 4 bases and 0 bases, there was a span of 20 bases. CDR1 and CDR2 from the germline V gene are SEHNR and FQNEAQ (reference sequence). Full variable domain (rest looked up from reference TRBV7-9 and TRBJ2-3): DTGVSQNPRHKITKRGQNVTFRCDPISEHNRLYWYRQTLGQGPEFLTYFQNEAQLEKSRLLSDRFSAERPKGSFSTLEIQRTEQGDSAMYLCASSSFTGDSPSTDTQYFGPGTRLTVL.

The genes are TRBV14 and TRBJ1-4, with 7 bases lining up with TRBD1. Looked up from germline, CDR1 is SGHDN and CDR2 is FVKESK. Trimming removed 6 bases from V and 6 bases from J; junction bases left unmatched: 4. The CDR3 spans 13 residues. DNA of the CDR3: TGTGCCAGCAGGGACACAGGGGATGAAAAACTGTTTTTT. Its protein is CASRDTGDEKLFF.

The genes are TRBV29-1 and TRBJ1-4; 7 positions agree with TRBD1. Germline V lookup: CDR1 SQVTM, CDR2 ANQGSEA. The J segment lost 8 bases and the V segment lost 6 bases, leaving 9 bases of the junction unmatched. The CDR3 has 13 residues. CDR3 loop: CSVLQGYGEKLFF. In DNA form, the CDR3 reads TGCAGCGTCCTACAGGGGTACGGCGAAAAACTGTTTTTT.

V and J are TRBV18 and TRBJ2-7; perhaps TRBD1 as D (5 bases). Germline CDR1 is KGHSH and CDR2 is LQKENI. The V gene lost 6 bases and the J gene lost 0 bases, with 15 bases spanning the gap. The CDR3 loop spans 15 amino acids. CDR3 sequence reads: CASSYSGMGSYEQYF. For the CDR3, the DNA is TGTGCCAGCTCTTACTCAGGGATGGGCTCCTACGAGCAGTACTTC.

The chain combines TRBV30 with TRBJ1-1, with D possibly TRBD1 on 6 matching bases. V lost 2 bases and J lost 1, with 11 bases in between. The CDR3 spans 14 residues. Germline V lookup: CDR1 GTSNPN, CDR2 SVGIG (reference sequence). The CDR3: CAWSSGVRNTEAFF. The CDR3 bases are TGTGCCTGGAGTTCAGGGGTACGGAACACTGAAGCTTTCTTT.

This clone was counted a single time. The chain joins TRBV9 to TRBJ2-2; 10 positions match TRBD2. CDR1 SGDLS and CDR2 YYNGEE come from the germline V gene. The V segment lost 1 base and the J segment 9 bases; nucleotides outside the gene matches: 6. This CDR3 comprises 15 residues. CDR3 sequence reads: CASSVSSGSLRELFF. The DNA for the CDR3 is TGTGCCAGCAGCGTATCTAGCGGGAGTTTGAGGGAGCTGTTTTTT.

The rearrangement links TRBV18 to TRBJ1-2; 8 bases fit TRBD1. This CDR3 is built from 13 residues. Looked up from germline, CDR1 is KGHSH and CDR2 is LQKENI. The V gene end was trimmed by 6 bases and the J gene end by 8 bases; junction bases not matched to a gene: 8. The CDR3 region is CASSPDREGGYTF. CDR3 sequence (DNA): TGTGCCAGCTCCCCGGACAGGGAGGGCGGCTACACCTTC.

This clone has more than one count but fewer than ten. This chain connects TRBV6-1 to TRBJ2-7; the D gene is possibly TRBD2 (5 bases). V was trimmed by 5 bases and J by 1 base, leaving 9 bases between them. CDR1 MNHNS and CDR2 SASEGT come from the germline V gene. This CDR3 comprises 13 residues. Written as DNA, the CDR3 is TGTGCCAGCAGTTTAGGCGGGTCCTACGAGCAGTACTTC. Its translation: CASSLGGSYEQYF.

The chain recombines TRBV5-1 with TRBJ2-1; 10 bases line up with TRBD2. CDR3 length: 14 amino acids. Per the germline V gene, CDR1 is SGHRS and CDR2 is YFSETQ. V shed 5 bases, J shed 10 bases, and the junction held 9 bases outside the gene matches. DNA for the CDR3: TGCGCCAGCAGTAGTACTAGCGGGAATAGCGAGCAGTTCTTC. This encodes CASSSTSGNSEQFF.

The chain employs TRBV19 and TRBJ2-5; unclear D gene. The CDR3 contains 12 residues. The germline gives CDR1 LNHDA, CDR2 SQIVND (reference sequence). Deletions cut 8 bases from V and 5 bases from J, with 12 bases between. CDR3 protein: CASSAQAETQYF. DNA for the CDR3: TGTGCCAGTTCCGCCCAGGCGGAGACCCAGTACTTC.

The CDR3 region is CSVVGGLRAYEQYF. For the CDR3, the DNA is TGCAGCGTTGTGGGGGGTTTGAGAGCCTACGAGCAGTACTTC. The rearrangement uses TRBV29-1 and TRBJ2-7; D is possibly TRBD2 (6 bases). Germline values: CDR1 SQVTM, CDR2 ANQGSEA. The CDR3 consists of 14 residues. V was shortened by 4 bases and J by 2 bases, with 15 bases between the two germline ends.

The sample holds one count of this clone. V is TRBV6-1 and J is TRBJ2-7; no firm D call. The V end was cut by 3 bases, the J end by 5 bases, with 14 bases between. Germline values: CDR1 MNHNS, CDR2 SASEGT. The CDR3 extends over 14 amino acids. The CDR3: CASSDPKQSDEQYF. CDR3 in DNA: TGTGCCAGCAGTGATCCCAAACAATCCGACGAGCAGTACTTC.

The chain uses TRBV7-8 and TRBJ2-7; D is uncertain. V was cut by 5 bases and J by 2 bases, with 16 bases left in between. The CDR3 runs to 15 residues. CDR1 is SGHVS and CDR2 is FQNEAQ in the germline V gene. This CDR3 is CASSHAGLGPYEQYF. Written as DNA, the CDR3 is TGTGCCAGCAGCCATGCAGGTCTGGGCCCCTACGAGCAGTACTTC. The entire variable domain, with the rest obtained from reference TRBV7-8 and TRBJ2-7, is as follows: GAGVSQSPRYKVAKRGQDVALRCDPISGHVSLFWYQQALGQGPEFLTYFQNEAQLDKSGLPSDRFFAERPEGSVSTLKIQRTQQEDSAVYLCASSHAGLGPYEQYFGPGTRLTVT.